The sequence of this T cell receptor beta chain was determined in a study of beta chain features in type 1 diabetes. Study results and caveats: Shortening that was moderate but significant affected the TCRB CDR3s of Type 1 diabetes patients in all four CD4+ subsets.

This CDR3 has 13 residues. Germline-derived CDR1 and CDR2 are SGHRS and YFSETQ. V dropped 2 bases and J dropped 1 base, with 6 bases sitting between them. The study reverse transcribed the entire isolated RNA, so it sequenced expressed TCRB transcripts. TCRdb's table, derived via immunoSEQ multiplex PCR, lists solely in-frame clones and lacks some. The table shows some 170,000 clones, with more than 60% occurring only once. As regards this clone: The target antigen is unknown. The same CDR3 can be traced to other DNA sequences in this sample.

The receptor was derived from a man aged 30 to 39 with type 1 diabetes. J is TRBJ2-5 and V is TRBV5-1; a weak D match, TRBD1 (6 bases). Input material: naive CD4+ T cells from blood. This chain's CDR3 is CASSLQGQETQYF. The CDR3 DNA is TGCGCCAGCAGCTTACAGGGCCAAGAGACCCAGTACTTC.